This T cell receptor beta chain appears in the sequencing data of a study of blood T cells in healthy people across ages. The CDR3 contains 18 residues. Between the trimmed V and J ends, which lost 5 bases and 2 bases, there was a span of 19 bases. Germline lookup yields CDR1 SGHTA and CDR2 FQGNSA. Total RNA, at least 6 micrograms per sample, was extracted from PBMCs. On this clonotype itself: This may come from a read error, since a much larger clone is one base off.

Through a sample-barcoded 5' primer and a J-beta primer mix, a second PCR was run for about 6 to 11 cycles. A template-switch adaptor with 12 random nucleotides tagged each cDNA molecule. TCRdb re-called the 5' RACE reads with MiXCR, one entry per CDR3 protein. The repertoire consists of under 2,000,000 distinct CDR3 sequences, with 49% occurring once and the leading ten covering approximately 2.1%. V usage is TRBV7-2 and J usage is TRBJ2-6; D not resolved. The TCR comes from a middle-aged woman in good health. Material for sequencing was blood. CDR3 in DNA: TGTGCCAGCAGCCCTCTCGACATTCCCTCCCCTGGGGCCAACGTCCTGACTTTC. It is translated as CASSPLDIPSPGANVLTF.